The 21 T cell receptor beta chains below all came from one sample that was sequenced in a study of shared clonotypes between healthy human individuals. Generated by immunoSEQ multiplex PCR, the TCRdb table keeps only in-frame clones and is missing some. This sample has over a million clones; around 98.5% occur once, and the top ten carry approximately 0.38%. The sample consisted of naive CD4+ T cells sorted from blood. Subset noted: CD45RA+ positively selected. The receptors here all came from a man aged 25-45 years in good health.

Note on this clone: The same CDR3 arises from other DNA sequences in this sample as well. The chain joins TRBV18 to TRBJ1-2; no firm D call. Trimming removed 1 base from V and 4 bases from J, with 7 bases in between. The CDR3 has 13 amino acids. Germline V gene lookup returns CDR1 KGHSH and CDR2 LQKENI. In DNA form, the CDR3 reads TGTGCCAGCTCACCACGGGGTATCTATGGCTACACCTTC. This encodes CASSPRGIYGYTF.

This chain joins TRBV7-9 and TRBJ1-5, with D possibly being TRBD1 (6 bases). Looked up from germline, CDR1 is SEHNR and CDR2 is FQNEAQ (reference sequence). The CDR3 totals 17 residues. Trimming stripped 5 bases from V and 3 bases from J, with 20 bases between. The CDR3 region has the DNA TGTGCCAGCAGCCCGCTTTGGGCCAGGGGCAACAATCAGCCCCAGCATTTT. It codes for CASSPLWARGNNQPQHF.

J is TRBJ2-2 and V is TRBV28; 10 bases fit TRBD2. The CDR3 is 17 residues long. V shed 6 bases and J 3 bases; nucleotides not matched to a gene: 10. Germline CDR1 MDHEN, CDR2 SYDVKM. The CDR3 bases are TGTGCCAGCAGGAAAGATAGCGGGAGGTTTTACACCGGGGAGCTGTTTTTT. It encodes CASRKDSGRFYTGELFF.

V is TRBV9 and J is TRBJ2-7, with D perhaps matching TRBD1 or TRBD2 (5 bases each). The germline V gene has CDR1 SGDLS and CDR2 YYNGEE. Trimming took off 0 bases at V and 4 bases at J, with 14 bases between the two ends. The length of the CDR3 is 15 residues. The chain's CDR3 is CASSVAWGSGYEQYF. The CDR3 coding sequence is TGTGCCAGCAGCGTAGCTTGGGGGAGTGGATACGAGCAGTACTTC.

This clone was seen once. The chain recombines TRBV9 with TRBJ1-1; maybe TRBD1 (5 bases). CDR1 SGDLS and CDR2 YYNGEE come from the germline V gene. The CDR3 spans 15 residues. Deletions cut 1 base from V and 5 bases from J, with 15 bases between. As DNA, the CDR3 is TGTGCCAGCAGCGTATCGGGGCAAATGGGAACTGAAGCTTTCTTT. Residues: CASSVSGQMGTEAFF.

In the case of this clone: This sample includes further DNA sequences coding for the same CDR3. The chain recombines TRBV11-2 with TRBJ2-1; TRBD2 might be the D (6 bases). The CDR3 loop spans 15 amino acids. Germline CDR1 is SGHAT and CDR2 is FQNNGV. Trimming removed 4 bases at V and 0 bases at J, with 10 bases between. The CDR3 coding sequence is TGTGCCAGCAGCTCTGACGGGAGCTCCTACAATGAGCAGTTCTTC. This sequence encodes CASSSDGSSYNEQFF.

This sequence joins TRBV20-1 and TRBJ2-5; D is uncertain. This CDR3 contains 11 residues. Germline lookup yields CDR1 DFQATT and CDR2 SNEGSKA (reference sequence). V was cut by 0 bases and J by 7 bases, with 6 bases left in between. This chain's CDR3 is CSAREGTTQYF. The CDR3 bases are TGCAGTGCTAGAGAGGGAACGACCCAGTACTTC.

J is TRBJ2-1 and V is TRBV5-1; 11 bases align to TRBD2. The CDR3 loop spans 16 amino acids. CDR1 SGHRS and CDR2 YFSETQ come from the germline V gene. V lost 4 bases to trimming and J lost 5 bases; unmatched junction nucleotides: 8. The CDR3 nucleotides are TGCGCCAGCAGCCCAATAGCGGGAGGGCGAGACAATGAGCAGTTCTTC. This translates into CASSPIAGGRDNEQFF.

The chain recombines TRBV11-2 with TRBJ1-2, with unresolved D. Trimming left V 4 bases short and J 2 bases short, with 8 bases between. The CDR3 contains 13 residues. CDR1 SGHAT and CDR2 FQNNGV come from the germline V gene. The CDR3 sequence: CASSSRRNYGYTF. The CDR3 region has the DNA TGTGCCAGCAGCTCCCGGCGGAACTATGGCTACACCTTC.

The gene calls are TRBV10-3 and TRBJ2-7, with D perhaps matching TRBD2 (5 bases). The CDR3 covers 12 residues. Trimming stripped 10 bases from V and 6 bases from J, with 16 bases between. The germline V gene has CDR1 ENHRY and CDR2 SYGVKD. CDR3 region: CATRTERVEQYF. CDR3 coding DNA: TGTGCCACACGGACTGAAAGAGTCGAGCAGTACTTC.

This chain links TRBV5-1 with TRBJ2-5; D gene uncertain. This CDR3 contains 14 residues. CDR1 and CDR2 (germline): SGHRS, YFSETQ. V was pared by 0 bases and J by 1 base, with 7 bases between. CDR3: CASSLGPAQETQYF. The CDR3 DNA reads as TGCGCCAGCAGCTTGGGGCCAGCCCAAGAGACCCAGTACTTC.

The chain has TRBV18 and TRBJ2-2; 8 bases fit TRBD1. The germline V gene has CDR1 KGHSH and CDR2 LQKENI. Trimming at V came to 5 bases and at J to 2 bases, leaving 7 bases not matched to a gene. This CDR3 spans 16 amino acids. CDR3 sequence reads: CASSRRQGSNTGELFF. The CDR3 DNA follows: TGTGCCAGCTCAAGAAGACAGGGGTCTAACACCGGGGAGCTGTTTTTT.

The J gene is TRBJ2-7, the V gene TRBV6-6; 13 nucleotides line up with TRBD2. From germline, CDR1 is MNHNY and CDR2 SVGAGI (reference sequence). The CDR3 runs to 15 residues. V gave up 4 bases and J gave up 4 bases; unmatched junction bases: 4. The CDR3 nucleotides read TGTGCCAGCAGTTTTTCGGGACTAGCGGGGTACGAGCAGTACTTC. This gives the protein CASSFSGLAGYEQYF.

J is TRBJ1-2 and V is TRBV19, with 9 bases lining up with TRBD1. The ends lost 5 bases at V and 12 bases at J; junction bases unmatched: 7. Germline CDR1 LNHDA, CDR2 SQIVND (reference sequence). The CDR3 runs to 12 residues. The CDR3 sequence is CASSFTGGADTF. CDR3 in DNA: TGTGCCAGTAGTTTTACAGGGGGCGCGGACACCTTC. The complete variable domain, with remaining parts taken from reference TRBV19 and TRBJ1-2, reads DGGITQSPKYLFRKEGQNVTLSCEQNLNHDAMYWYRQDPGQGLRLIYYSQIVNDFQKGDIAEGYSVSREKKESFPLTVTSAQKNPTAFYLCASSFTGGADTFGSGTRLTVV.

The V and J genes are TRBV5-6 and TRBJ2-1, with TRBD2 identical over 14 bases. The germline V gene has CDR1 SGHDT and CDR2 YYEEEE. After removal of 4 bases from V and 6 bases from J, the junction contained 6 bases not matched to a gene. The CDR3 totals 16 residues. As DNA, the CDR3 is TGTGCCAGCAGCGTGCCGGGACTAGCGGGAGTCAATGAGCAGTTCTTC. Encoded protein: CASSVPGLAGVNEQFF.

The chain carries TRBV6-5 and TRBJ1-1; D remains unclear. Germline V lookup: CDR1 MNHEY, CDR2 SVGAGI. This CDR3 has 13 residues. Deletions cut 6 bases from V and 6 bases from J, with 14 bases between. CDR3 DNA: TGTGCCAGCAGCCCAGCGTGGAATTCTGAAGCTTTCTTT. Encoded protein: CASSPAWNSEAFF.

This chain uses TRBV7-2 with TRBJ2-3; D unclear. Germline CDR1 and CDR2: SGHTA and FQGNSA. Trimming removed 7 bases at V and 6 bases at J, with 17 bases between. This CDR3 is built from 14 residues. The CDR3 sequence is CASTPSDRVDTQYF. CDR3 DNA: TGTGCCAGCACCCCTTCGGACCGAGTGGATACGCAGTATTTT. The complete variable domain, with remaining parts taken from reference TRBV7-2 and TRBJ2-3, reads GAGVSQSPSNKVTEKGKDVELRCDPISGHTALYWYRQSLGQGLEFLIYFQGNSAPDKSGLPSDRFSAERTGGSVSTLTIQRTQQEDSAVYLCASTPSDRVDTQYFGPGTRLTVL.

V usage is TRBV2 and J usage is TRBJ2-5; D gene uncertain. The germline gives CDR1 SNHLY, CDR2 FYNNEI. V lost 2 bases, J lost 4 bases, and 5 bases lay in between. This CDR3 is built from 12 residues. CDR3 protein: CASSEQLETQYF. The CDR3 region has the DNA TGTGCCAGCAGTGAACAGCTAGAGACCCAGTACTTC.

Concerning this clone: This sample includes further DNA sequences coding for the same CDR3. The J gene is TRBJ2-5, the V gene TRBV20-1; D unclear. The germline V gene encodes CDR1 DFQATT and CDR2 SNEGSKA (reference sequence). V shed 4 bases and J shed 1 base, with 4 bases lying between them. The CDR3 sequence is 11 residues long. Written as DNA, the CDR3 is TGCAGTGCTAACACCCAAGAGACCCAGTACTTC. Residues: CSANTQETQYF.

The chain has TRBV5-4 and TRBJ2-7; D remains unclear. The CDR3 has 14 amino acids. CDR1 SGHNT and CDR2 YYREEE come from the germline V gene (reference sequence). Between the trimmed V and J ends, which lost 0 bases and 0 bases, there was a span of 7 bases. CDR3 coding DNA: TGTGCCAGCAGCTTGGTTGGGATCTCCTACGAGCAGTACTTC. Translated: CASSLVGISYEQYF.

The rearrangement joins TRBV5-4 to TRBJ1-2; D remains ambiguous. Trimming removed 1 base at V and 9 bases at J, with 10 bases between. The germline V gene encodes CDR1 SGHNT and CDR2 YYREEE (reference sequence). The CDR3 is made up of 12 amino acids. DNA of the CDR3: TGTGCCAGCAGCTTGTTCCCGGGCAGCTACACCTTC. This codes for CASSLFPGSYTF.